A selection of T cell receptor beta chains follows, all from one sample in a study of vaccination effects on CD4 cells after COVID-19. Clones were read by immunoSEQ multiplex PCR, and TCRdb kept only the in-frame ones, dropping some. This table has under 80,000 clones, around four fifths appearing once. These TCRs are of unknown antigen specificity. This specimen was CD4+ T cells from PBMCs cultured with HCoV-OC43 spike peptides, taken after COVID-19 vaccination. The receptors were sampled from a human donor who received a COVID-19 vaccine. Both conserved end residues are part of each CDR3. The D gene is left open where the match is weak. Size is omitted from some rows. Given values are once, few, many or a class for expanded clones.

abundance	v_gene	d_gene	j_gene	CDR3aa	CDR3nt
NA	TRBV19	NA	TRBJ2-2	CASSIRALNTGELFF	TGTGCCAGTAGTATCCGGGCACTAAACACCGGGGAGCTGTTTTTT
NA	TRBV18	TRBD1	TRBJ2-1	CASSSDRSSYNEQFF	TGTGCCAGCTCTTCGGACAGGTCCTCCTACAATGAGCAGTTCTTC
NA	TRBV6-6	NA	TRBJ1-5	CASSYVAASNQPQHF	TGTGCCAGCAGTTACGTTGCGGCGAGCAATCAGCCCCAGCATTTT
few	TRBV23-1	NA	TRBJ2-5	CASSQEGSSQETQYF	TGCGCCAGCAGCCAAGAGGGCAGCTCCCAAGAGACCCAGTACTTC
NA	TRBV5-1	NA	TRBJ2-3	CASSLFQRTDTQYF	TGCGCCAGCAGCTTGTTTCAGCGCACAGATACGCAGTATTTT
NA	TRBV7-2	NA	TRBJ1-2	CASSLVPGLRGYTF	TGTGCCAGCAGCTTAGTGCCGGGGCTGCGGGGCTACACCTTC
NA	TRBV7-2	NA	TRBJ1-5	CASSPDPPGHHSNQPQHF	TGTGCCAGCAGCCCAGACCCCCCGGGACACCATAGCAATCAGCCCCAGCATTTT
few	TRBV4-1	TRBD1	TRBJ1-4	CASSQAYYRGQGEKLFF	TGCGCCAGCAGCCAAGCCTACTACAGGGGACAGGGTGAAAAACTGTTTTTT
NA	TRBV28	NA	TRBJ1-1	CASSRGHQIF	TGTGCCAGCTCACGTGGACACCAGATTTTT
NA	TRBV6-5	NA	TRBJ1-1	CASRPYYRADTEAFF	TGTGCCAGCAGACCATATTACAGGGCTGACACTGAAGCTTTCTTT
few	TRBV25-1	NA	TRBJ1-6	CASSAPTGNNSPLHF	TGTGCCAGCAGTGCCCCGACAGGCAATAATTCACCCCTCCACTTT
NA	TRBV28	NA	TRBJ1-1	CASSFKRSTGKAFF	TGTGCCAGCAGTTTTAAACGTAGTACAGGGAAAGCTTTCTTT
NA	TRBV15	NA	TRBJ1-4	CATSRDRNEKLFF	TGTGCCACCAGCAGAGATCGGAATGAAAAACTGTTTTTT
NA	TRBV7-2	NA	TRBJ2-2	CASSLGSPGYTGELFF	TGTGCCAGCAGCTTAGGTTCCCCGGGGTACACCGGGGAGCTGTTTTTT
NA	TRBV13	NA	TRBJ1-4	CASSLGGSKEKLFF	TGTGCCAGCAGCTTAGGGGGGAGTAAGGAAAAACTGTTTTTT
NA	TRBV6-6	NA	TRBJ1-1	CASSNYRARNTEAFF	TGTGCCAGCAGTAACTACAGGGCCAGGAACACTGAAGCTTTCTTT
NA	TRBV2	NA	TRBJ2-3	CASRKADTQYF	TGTGCCAGTCGGAAGGCAGATACGCAGTATTTT
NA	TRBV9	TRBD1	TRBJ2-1	CASSAQGASYNEQFF	TGTGCCAGCAGCGCACAGGGGGCCTCCTACAATGAGCAGTTCTTC
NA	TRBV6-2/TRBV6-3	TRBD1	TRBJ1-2	CASSYPWDRGWSGYTF	TGTGCCAGCAGTTATCCCTGGGACAGGGGATGGAGTGGCTACACCTTC
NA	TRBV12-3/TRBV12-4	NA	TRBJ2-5	CASSSAETQYF	TGTGCCAGCAGTTCAGCGGAGACCCAGTACTTC
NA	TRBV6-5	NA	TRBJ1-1	CASSSNRVNTEAFF	TGTGCCAGCAGTTCCAACAGGGTGAACACTGAAGCTTTCTTT
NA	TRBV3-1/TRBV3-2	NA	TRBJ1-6	CASSLSYSPLHF	TGTGCCAGCAGCCTGAGTTATTCACCCCTCCACTTT
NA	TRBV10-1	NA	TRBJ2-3	CASSDHITDTQYF	TGCGCCAGCAGTGACCATATCACAGATACGCAGTATTTT